The 17 T cell receptor beta chains listed next were all sequenced from one sample in a study of blood T cell repertoires in COVID-19. Data came from immunoSEQ multiplex PCR; TCRdb stores just in-frame clones and leaves some out. The sample carries over 100,000 clones, approximately 80% recorded once. Source material: peripheral blood. Every receptor here comes from a woman of 80 years or more with acute or convalescent COVID-19.

The rearrangement joins TRBV18 to TRBJ1-1; 7 bases line up with TRBD1. V shed 4 bases and J 3 bases; nucleotides not matched to a gene: 2. CDR3 size: 13 residues. From germline, CDR1 is KGHSH and CDR2 LQKENI. Here the CDR3 reads CASSLDRDTEAFF. The CDR3 DNA follows: TGTGCCAGCTCACTCGACAGGGACACTGAAGCTTTCTTT.

The sample holds one count of this clone. The V gene is TRBV7-3, the J gene TRBJ2-1; 7 bases line up with TRBD2. Germline loops: CDR1 SGHTA, CDR2 FQGTGA. The CDR3 contains 19 residues. The J segment lost 6 bases and the V segment lost 0 bases, leaving 17 bases of the junction unmatched. DNA for the CDR3: TGTGCCAGCAGCTTAACGTCGGGGCGGGGGAAGGTCCGTGCCAATGAGCAGTTCTTC. Amino acid sequence: CASSLTSGRGKVRANEQFF.

The rearrangement links TRBV6-1 to TRBJ2-5; TRBD1 is a possible D gene (6 bases). CDR3 length: 15 amino acids. Germline assignment: CDR1 MNHNS and CDR2 SASEGT. Trimming pared 3 bases from V and 0 bases from J, leaving 11 bases between. DNA of the CDR3: TGTGCCAGCAGTGAGGGGGCTTTGTACCAAGAGACCCAGTACTTC. Encoded protein: CASSEGALYQETQYF.

V is TRBV6-6 and J is TRBJ1-6; D gene unclear. Germline V lookup: CDR1 MNHNY, CDR2 SVGAGI (reference sequence). This CDR3 has 14 amino acids. V lost 0 bases, J lost 10 bases, and 10 bases lay in between. DNA for the CDR3: TGTGCCAGCAGTTACTCGATATCCGGGTCACCCCTCCACTTT. This encodes CASSYSISGSPLHF.

In its sample, this clone was seen once. This chain connects TRBV27 to TRBJ2-5; no clear D gene. The CDR3 covers 13 residues. Trimming took off 3 bases at V and 2 bases at J, with 7 bases between the two ends. Germline V gene data show CDR1 as MNHEY and CDR2 as SMNVEV (reference sequence). CDR3 bases: TGTGCCAGCAGTTTCAGAATGCAAGAGACCCAGTACTTC. Translation gives CASSFRMQETQYF.

The chain links TRBV5-6 to TRBJ1-1, with D unresolved. This CDR3 has 11 residues. CDR1 is SGHDT, CDR2 YYEEEE, per germline. V was clipped by 1 base and J by 6 bases, with 4 bases between them. The chain's CDR3 is CASSLHAEAFF. The CDR3 region has the DNA TGTGCCAGCAGCTTGCATGCTGAAGCTTTCTTT.

The V and J genes are TRBV6-1 and TRBJ2-3; 8 bases are a match to TRBD1. Trimming removed 0 bases from V and 0 bases from J; junction bases left unmatched: 2. The CDR3 loop spans 16 amino acids. Per the germline V gene, CDR1 is MNHNS and CDR2 is SASEGT. CDR3 sequence reads: CASSEAGQGSTDTQYF. The CDR3 DNA follows: TGTGCCAGCAGTGAAGCCGGACAGGGCAGCACAGATACGCAGTATTTT.

The J gene is TRBJ2-1, the V gene TRBV7-3; 8 positions match TRBD2. Germline V gives CDR1 SGHTA, CDR2 FQGTGA. The CDR3 has 15 amino acids. Trimming cost V 2 bases and J 6 bases; bases outside gene matches: 6. The CDR3 nucleotides read TGTGCCAGCAGCTTAGAAAGCGGGAGCGGCAATGAGCAGTTCTTC. It translates to CASSLESGSGNEQFF. The entire variable domain, with the rest obtained from reference TRBV7-3 and TRBJ2-1, is as follows: GAGVSQTPSNKVTEKGKYVELRCDPISGHTALYWYRQSLGQGPEFLIYFQGTGAADDSGLPNDRFFAVRPEGSVSTLKIQRTERGDSAVYLCASSLESGSGNEQFFGPGTRLTVL.

The genes are TRBV4-3 and TRBJ2-1; TRBD2 aligns across 15 bases. Germline CDR1 LGHNA, CDR2 YSLEER. With V trimmed by 4 bases and J by 9 bases, 10 bases remained unmatched. The CDR3 consists of 17 residues. The chain's CDR3 is CASSRRTSGRGRSEQFF. CDR3 in DNA: TGCGCCAGCAGCCGCCGGACTAGCGGGAGGGGAAGGAGTGAGCAGTTCTTC.

This clone was observed once. The rearrangement joins TRBV28 to TRBJ1-6, with D perhaps matching TRBD1 (5 bases). Germline V gene sequence: CDR1 MDHEN, CDR2 SYDVKM. The CDR3 runs to 14 residues. Trimming left V 5 bases short and J 9 bases short, with 14 bases between. This CDR3 reads CASSHSRAGSPLHF. In DNA form, the CDR3 reads TGTGCCAGCAGTCACTCCAGGGCTGGTTCACCCCTCCACTTT.

The rearrangement uses TRBV12-3 or TRBV12-4 and TRBJ1-2; D may be TRBD1 (6 bases). V was trimmed by 8 bases and J by 5 bases, leaving 12 bases between them. The CDR3 runs to 12 residues. The CDR3: CASSDQGYGYTF. The CDR3 coding sequence is TGTGCCAGCTCTGACCAGGGGTATGGCTACACCTTC.

This chain uses TRBV19 with TRBJ1-6; 7 positions agree with TRBD1. Germline assignment: CDR1 LNHDA and CDR2 SQIVND (reference sequence). The CDR3 totals 17 residues. Germline trimming cut 1 base from V and 6 bases from J; bases unmatched to any gene: 9. DNA for the CDR3: TGTGCCAGTAGTATAGGGACGGGCACAGGGGTTAATTCACCCCTCCACTTT. Protein: CASSIGTGTGVNSPLHF.

The genes are TRBV30 and TRBJ1-5; D unclear. Trimming removed 5 bases at V and 8 bases at J, with 19 bases between. The germline gives CDR1 GTSNPN, CDR2 SVGIG (reference sequence). The CDR3 covers 14 residues. The CDR3 is CAWSPGGSTEPQHF. The CDR3 DNA sequence: TGTGCCTGGTCCCCAGGTGGTTCTACAGAGCCCCAGCATTTT.

CDR3 DNA sequence: TGCGCCACCAGACTAGCGGGGGATCACAATGAGCAGTTCTTC. Its translation: CATRLAGDHNEQFF. V is TRBV5-1 and J is TRBJ2-1, with 12 bases fitting TRBD2. V lost 9 bases, J lost 5 bases, and 6 bases stayed unmatched. The CDR3 has 14 residues. Germline V CDR1 and CDR2: SGHRS, YFSETQ.

V is TRBV15 and J is TRBJ2-7; possible D gene TRBD2, 5 bases. V lost 0 bases and J lost 7, with 7 bases in between. This CDR3 region has 12 residues. Germline V lookup: CDR1 LNHNV, CDR2 YYDKDF (reference sequence). This CDR3 is CATSRDRREQYF. CDR3 bases: TGTGCCACCAGCAGAGATCGGAGGGAGCAGTACTTC.

The chain has TRBV12-3 or TRBV12-4 and TRBJ2-5; 7 bases match TRBD1. CDR3 length: 13 amino acids. The V gene end was trimmed by 8 bases and the J gene end by 3 bases; junction bases not matched to a gene: 6. The CDR3 sequence is CASGFTGEETQYF. In DNA form, the CDR3 reads TGTGCCAGCGGGTTCACAGGGGAAGAGACCCAGTACTTC.

The rearrangement links TRBV15 to TRBJ1-5, with D hard to call. Trimming took 1 base from V and 6 from J, leaving 10 bases between them. Per germline, CDR1 LNHNV and CDR2 YYDKDF (reference sequence). The CDR3 length is 14 residues. CDR3 sequence reads: CATSRGRVSQPQHF. CDR3 DNA: TGTGCCACCAGCAGAGGGAGGGTCAGTCAGCCCCAGCATTTT.